This T cell receptor (beta chain) was captured by sequencing in a study of blood T cell repertoires in COVID-19. Turning to the study itself: Sites across the United States, Italy and Spain contributed samples from acute and convalescent COVID-19. The analysed material was cDNA or gDNA that came from T cells, B-cell-depleted T cells, or PBMCs.

J gave up 2 bases and V 0 bases, and 3 bases lay outside the gene matches. Germline loops: CDR1 SGDLS, CDR2 YYNGEE. This CDR3 is built from 15 residues. In this sample, this clone turned up once. Per the original data handling: The authors estimated nucleated cell counts from reference gene primer amplification. Profiling relied on immunoSEQ multiplex PCR, and the TCRdb table lists in-frame clones only, not all of them. The V and J calls and the clone size are those of that table, but D and trimming were determined from the DNA. The sample lists about 370,000 clones; around 89% were seen once. This rearrangement joins TRBV9 to TRBJ2-7; TRBD2 matches at 9 bases. This clonotype was obtained from a man between 18 and 29 years old with active or convalescent COVID-19. Sequencing used peripheral blood. CDR3 region: CASSVVAGGPYEQYF. CDR3 bases: TGTGCCAGCAGCGTAGTGGCGGGAGGGCCCTACGAGCAGTACTTC.